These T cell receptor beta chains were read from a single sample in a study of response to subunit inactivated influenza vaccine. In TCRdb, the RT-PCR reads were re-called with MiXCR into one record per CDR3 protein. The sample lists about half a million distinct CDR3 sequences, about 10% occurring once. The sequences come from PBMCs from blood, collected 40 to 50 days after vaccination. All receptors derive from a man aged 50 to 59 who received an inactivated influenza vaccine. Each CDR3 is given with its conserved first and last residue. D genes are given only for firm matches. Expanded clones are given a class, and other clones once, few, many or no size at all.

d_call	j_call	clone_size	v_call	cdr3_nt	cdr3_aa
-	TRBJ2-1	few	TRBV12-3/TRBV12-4	TGTGCCAGCACCCCCACCACGTCCTACAATGAGCAGTTCTTC	CASTPTTSYNEQFF
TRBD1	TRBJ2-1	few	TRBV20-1	TGCAGTGCTAGAGTGACCCGAACCGGGACAGGGACCTACAATGAGCAGTTCTTC	CSARVTRTGTGTYNEQFF
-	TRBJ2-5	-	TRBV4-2	TGTGCCAGCAGCCGGGCGTACGTGGGCGGGGAGACCCAGTACTTC	CASSRAYVGGETQYF
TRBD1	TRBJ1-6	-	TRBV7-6	TGTGCCAGCAGCCCAGGTCCGGGACAGGACTATTCACCCCTCCACTTT	CASSPGPGQDYSPLHF
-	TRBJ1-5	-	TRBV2	TGTGCCAGCAGTGTAGGGGAAGTCAATCAGCCCCAGCATTTT	CASSVGEVNQPQHF
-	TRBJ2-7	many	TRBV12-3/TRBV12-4	TGTGCCAGCAGTTTAGCACCTGGCAGCTCCTACGAGCAGTACTTC	CASSLAPGSSYEQYF
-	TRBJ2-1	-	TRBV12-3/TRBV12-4	TGTGCCAGCAGCACCCCGCGGGTTAGCTCCTACAATGAGCAGTCCTTC	CASSTPRVSSYNEQSF
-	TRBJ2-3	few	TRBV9	TGTGCCAGCAGCCCAGGCACAATTCCCACAGATACGCAGTATTTT	CASSPGTIPTDTQYF
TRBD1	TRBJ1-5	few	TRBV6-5	TGTGCCAGCAGTTCGGGACAGGGGAGGAATCAGCCCCAGCATTTT	CASSSGQGRNQPQHF
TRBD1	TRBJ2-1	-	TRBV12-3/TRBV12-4	TGTGCCAGCAGACCGGGACAGGGTAGAGACAATGAGCAGTTCTTC	CASRPGQGRDNEQFF
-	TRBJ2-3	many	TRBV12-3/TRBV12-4	TGTGCCAGCAGTCGCCACAGAACTAGCACAGATACGCAGTATTTT	CASSRHRTSTDTQYF
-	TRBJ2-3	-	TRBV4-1	TGCGCCAGCAGCCAAGGCACTCGCACAGATACGCAGTATTTT	CASSQGTRTDTQYF
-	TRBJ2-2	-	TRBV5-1	TGCGCCAGCAGCGGAAAAACAGGATTAAACACCGGGGAGCTGTTTTTT	CASSGKTGLNTGELFF
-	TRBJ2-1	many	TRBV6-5	TGTGCCAGCAGTTACTCGAGCGGCTACAATGAGCAGTTCTTC	CASSYSSGYNEQFF
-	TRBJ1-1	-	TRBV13	TGTGCCAGCAGCTTAGTTGTGAGTGGTTGGGGCACTGAAGCTTTCTTT	CASSLVVSGWGTEAFF
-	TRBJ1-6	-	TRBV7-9	TGTGCCAGCAGCGGACCGGGACCTTATAATTCACCCCTCCACTTT	CASSGPGPYNSPLHF
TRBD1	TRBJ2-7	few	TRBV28	TGTGCCAGCAGTTTTTCCTCCGGACAGGCCTACGAGCAGTACTTC	CASSFSSGQAYEQYF
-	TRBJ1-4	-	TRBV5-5	TGTGCCAGCAGTGCGGGATCAACTAATGAAAAACTGTTTTTT	CASSAGSTNEKLFF
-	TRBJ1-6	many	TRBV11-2	TGTGCCAGCAGCTTTACAGGGAATTCACCCCTCCACTTT	CASSFTGNSPLHF
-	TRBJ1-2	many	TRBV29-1	TGCAGCGTTGATGTTCGGAGTAAGGGCTACACCTTC	CSVDVRSKGYTF
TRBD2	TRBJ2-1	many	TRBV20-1	TGCAGTGCTCCCAGAGGGAGGGCCCATTCCTACAATGAGCAGTTCTTC	CSAPRGRAHSYNEQFF
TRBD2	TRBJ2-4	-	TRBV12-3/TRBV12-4	TGTGCCAGCAGTTTAGGCCAACTAGCGGGAGCTGACATTCAGTACTTC	CASSLGQLAGADIQYF
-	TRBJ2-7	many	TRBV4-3	TGCGCCAGCAGCCAAGATCTGGCCAGACACTACGAGCAGTACTTC	CASSQDLARHYEQYF
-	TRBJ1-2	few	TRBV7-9	TGTGCCAGCAGCTCGGGGGCCAGACAGGACTATGGCTACACCTTC	CASSSGARQDYGYTF
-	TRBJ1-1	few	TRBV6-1	TGTGCCAGCAGTGCCCCAGGGGTAGTCACTGAAGCTTTCTTT	CASSAPGVVTEAFF
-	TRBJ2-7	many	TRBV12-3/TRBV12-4	TGTGCCAGCAGTTTCGACGCCTACGAGCAGTACTTC	CASSFDAYEQYF
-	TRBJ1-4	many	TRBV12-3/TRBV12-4	TGTGCCAGCAGTGTAGACGGGAGGTCAGAAAAACTGTTTTTT	CASSVDGRSEKLFF
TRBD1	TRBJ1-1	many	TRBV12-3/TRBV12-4	TGTGCCAGCAGTTATAAGGGGGCGAACACTGAAGCTTTCTTT	CASSYKGANTEAFF
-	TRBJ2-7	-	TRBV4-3	TGCGCCAGCAGCCAAGATGCCCAGCGTGACTACGAGCAGTACTTC	CASSQDAQRDYEQYF
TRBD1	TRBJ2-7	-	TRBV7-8	TGTGCCAGCAGCTTAGGGACAGGGGGCGTTCCCTACGAGCAGTACTTC	CASSLGTGGVPYEQYF
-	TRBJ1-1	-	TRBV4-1	TGCGCCAGCAGCCAGGGGAGGCTAGGAGACACTGAAGCTTTCTTT	CASSQGRLGDTEAFF
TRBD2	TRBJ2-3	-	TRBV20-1	TGCAGTGCAACCGGACTAGCGGGAGCTAGCACAGATACGCAGTATTTT	CSATGLAGASTDTQYF
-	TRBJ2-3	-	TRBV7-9	TGTGCCAGCAGCTTAGGTGCCAGGGTGTCCGATACGCAGTATTTT	CASSLGARVSDTQYF
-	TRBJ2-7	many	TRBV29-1	TGCAGCGTTGTGACGGATGGCTCCTACGAGCAGTACTTC	CSVVTDGSYEQYF
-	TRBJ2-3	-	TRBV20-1	TGCAGTGCTAGAGATGCTCAGTGGGGCACAGATACGCAGTATTTT	CSARDAQWGTDTQYF
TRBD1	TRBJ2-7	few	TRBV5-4	TGTGCCAGCAGCTACGACAGGGGGTCCTACGAGCAGTACTTC	CASSYDRGSYEQYF
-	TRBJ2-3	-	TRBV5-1	TGCGCCAGCAGCTTGGATAGGGGGATTAGCACAGATACGCAGTATTTT	CASSLDRGISTDTQYF
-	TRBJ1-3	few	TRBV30	TGTGCCTGGAGTGTACTCTTGTCAGGGGCTGGAAACACCATATATTTT	CAWSVLLSGAGNTIYF
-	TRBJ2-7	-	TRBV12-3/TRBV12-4	TGTGCCAGCAGTCCCCGGGACTGGAGCTCCGAGCAGTACTTC	CASSPRDWSSEQYF
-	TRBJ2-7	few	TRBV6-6	TGTGCCAGCGGGCCCCATGGGTTCTACGAGCAGTACTTC	CASGPHGFYEQYF
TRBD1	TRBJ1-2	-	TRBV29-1	TGCAGCGTTGAGGGGACAGGGGCGGACTATGGCTACACCTTC	CSVEGTGADYGYTF
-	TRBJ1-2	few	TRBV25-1	TGTGCCAGCAGTGAAGGGAACTATGGCTACACCTTC	CASSEGNYGYTF